The source of this T cell receptor (beta chain) is a study of blood T cell repertoires in COVID-19. This CDR3 region has 13 residues. V dropped 4 bases and J dropped 7 bases, with 14 bases sitting between them. Germline CDR1 SQVTM, CDR2 ANQGSEA. Generated by immunoSEQ multiplex PCR, the TCRdb table keeps only in-frame clones and is missing some. The sample consists of under 350,000 clones, approximately 85% of them appearing once. V is TRBV29-1 and J is TRBJ1-5; D is unresolved. The clonotype originates from a woman aged 70-85 years with acute or convalescent COVID-19. Sequenced input: peripheral blood. The CDR3 region is CSVALGEEQPQHF. CDR3 DNA sequence: TGCAGCGTTGCGCTTGGGGAGGAACAGCCCCAGCATTTT. Full variable domain (missing parts from reference TRBV29-1 and TRBJ1-5): SAVISQKPSRDICQRGTSLTIQCQVDSQVTMMFWYRQQPGQSLTLIATANQGSEATYESGFVIDKFPISRPNLTFSTLTVSNMSPEDSSIYLCSVALGEEQPQHFGDGTRLSIL.